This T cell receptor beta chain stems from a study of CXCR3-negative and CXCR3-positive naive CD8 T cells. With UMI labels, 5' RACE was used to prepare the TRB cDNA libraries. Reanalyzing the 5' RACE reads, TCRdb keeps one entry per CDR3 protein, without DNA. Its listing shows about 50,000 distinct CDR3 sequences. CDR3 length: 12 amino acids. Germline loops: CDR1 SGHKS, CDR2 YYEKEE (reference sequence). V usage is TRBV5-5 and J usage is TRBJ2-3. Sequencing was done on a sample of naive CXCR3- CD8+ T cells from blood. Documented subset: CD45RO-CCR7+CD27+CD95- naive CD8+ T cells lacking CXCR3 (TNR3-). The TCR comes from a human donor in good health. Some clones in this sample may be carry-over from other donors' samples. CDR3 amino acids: CASSGLTDTQYF.